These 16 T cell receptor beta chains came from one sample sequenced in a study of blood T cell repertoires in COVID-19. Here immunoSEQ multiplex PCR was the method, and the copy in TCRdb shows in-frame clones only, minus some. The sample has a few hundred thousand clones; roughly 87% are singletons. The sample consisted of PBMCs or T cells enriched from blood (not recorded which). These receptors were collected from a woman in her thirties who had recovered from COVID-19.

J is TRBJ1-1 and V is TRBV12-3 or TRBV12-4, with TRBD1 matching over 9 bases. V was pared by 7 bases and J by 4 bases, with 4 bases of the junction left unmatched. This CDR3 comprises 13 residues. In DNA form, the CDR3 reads TGTGCCAGCACCCTGACAGGGGGCACTGAAGCTTTCTTT. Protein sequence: CASTLTGGTEAFF.

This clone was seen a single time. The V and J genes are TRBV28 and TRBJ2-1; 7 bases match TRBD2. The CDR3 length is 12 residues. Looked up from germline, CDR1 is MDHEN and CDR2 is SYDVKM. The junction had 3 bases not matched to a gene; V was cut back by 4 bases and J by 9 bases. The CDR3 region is CASSSVAGEQFF. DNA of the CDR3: TGTGCCAGCAGTTCCGTAGCGGGTGAGCAGTTCTTC. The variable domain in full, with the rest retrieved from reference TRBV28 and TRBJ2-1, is DVKVTQSSRYLVKRTGEKVFLECVQDMDHENMFWYRQDPGLGLRLIYFSYDVKMKEKGDIPEGYSVSREKKERFSLILESASTNQTSMYLCASSSVAGEQFFGPGTRLTVL.

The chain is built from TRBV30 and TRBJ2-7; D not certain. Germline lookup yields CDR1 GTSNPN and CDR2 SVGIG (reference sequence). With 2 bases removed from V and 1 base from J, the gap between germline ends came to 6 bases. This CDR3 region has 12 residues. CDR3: CAWSLRSYEQYF. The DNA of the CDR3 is TGTGCCTGGAGTCTGCGGTCCTACGAGCAGTACTTC.

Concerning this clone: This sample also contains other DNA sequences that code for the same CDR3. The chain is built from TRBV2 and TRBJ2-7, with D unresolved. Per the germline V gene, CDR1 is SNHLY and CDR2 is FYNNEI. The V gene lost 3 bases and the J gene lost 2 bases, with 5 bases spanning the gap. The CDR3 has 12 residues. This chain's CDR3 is CASSDSAYEQYF. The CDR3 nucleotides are TGTGCCAGCAGTGACAGCGCCTACGAGCAGTACTTC.

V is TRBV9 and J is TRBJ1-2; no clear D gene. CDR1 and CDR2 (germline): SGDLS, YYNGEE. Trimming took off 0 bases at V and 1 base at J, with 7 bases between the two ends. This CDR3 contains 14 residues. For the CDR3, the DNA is TGTGCCAGCAGCGTAGGGGAGGGTAACTATGGCTACACCTTC. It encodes CASSVGEGNYGYTF.

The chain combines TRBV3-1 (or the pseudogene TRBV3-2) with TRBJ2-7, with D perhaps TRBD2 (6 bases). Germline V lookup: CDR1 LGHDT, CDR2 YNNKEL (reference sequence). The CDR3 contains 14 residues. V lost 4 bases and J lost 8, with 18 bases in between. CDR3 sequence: CASSPAGLPTKQYF. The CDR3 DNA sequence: TGTGCCAGCAGCCCGGCGGGACTCCCTACGAAGCAGTACTTC.

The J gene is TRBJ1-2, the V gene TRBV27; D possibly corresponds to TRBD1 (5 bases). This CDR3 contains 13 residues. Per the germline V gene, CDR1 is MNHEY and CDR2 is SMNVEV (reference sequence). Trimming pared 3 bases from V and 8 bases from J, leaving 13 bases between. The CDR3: CASSFQRGGGYTF. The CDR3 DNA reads TGTGCCAGCAGTTTTCAAAGGGGAGGCGGCTACACCTTC.

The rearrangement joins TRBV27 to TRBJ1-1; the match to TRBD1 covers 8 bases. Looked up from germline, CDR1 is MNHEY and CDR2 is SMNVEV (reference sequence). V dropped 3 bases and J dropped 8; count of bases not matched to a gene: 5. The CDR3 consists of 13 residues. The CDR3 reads CASSFVGQEEAFF. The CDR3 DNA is TGTGCCAGCAGTTTTGTGGGACAGGAAGAAGCTTTCTTT.

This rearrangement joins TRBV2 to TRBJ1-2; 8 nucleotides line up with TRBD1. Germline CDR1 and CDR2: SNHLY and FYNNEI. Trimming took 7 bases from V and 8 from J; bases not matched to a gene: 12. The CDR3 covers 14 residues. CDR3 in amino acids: CASTYRQGTYGYTF. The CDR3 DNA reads TGTGCCAGCACCTACCGACAGGGGACCTACGGCTACACCTTC.

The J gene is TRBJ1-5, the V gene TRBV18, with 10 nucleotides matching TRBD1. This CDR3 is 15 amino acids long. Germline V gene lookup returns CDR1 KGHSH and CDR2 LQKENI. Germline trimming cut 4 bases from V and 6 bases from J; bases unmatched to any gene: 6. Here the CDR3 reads CASSRGQGTPQPQHF. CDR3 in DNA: TGTGCCAGCTCACGGGGACAGGGGACCCCTCAGCCCCAGCATTTT.

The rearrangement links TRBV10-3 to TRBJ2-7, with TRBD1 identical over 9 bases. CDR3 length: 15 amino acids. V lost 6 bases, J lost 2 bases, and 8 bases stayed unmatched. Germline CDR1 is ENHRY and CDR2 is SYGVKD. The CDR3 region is CAIRPGTGYPYEQYF. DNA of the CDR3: TGTGCCATCAGGCCCGGGACAGGGTACCCCTACGAGCAGTACTTC.

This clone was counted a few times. CDR3 DNA sequence: TGTGCCAGCCCCTCCGAGGAGGGAATAATCCCAAACACTGAAGCTTTCTTT. It codes for CASPSEEGIIPNTEAFF. The rearrangement links TRBV5-8 to TRBJ1-1; D not certain. V lost 7 bases and J 2 bases, leaving 24 bases between the germline ends. The CDR3 is made up of 17 amino acids. Germline assignment: CDR1 SGHTS and CDR2 YDEGEE.

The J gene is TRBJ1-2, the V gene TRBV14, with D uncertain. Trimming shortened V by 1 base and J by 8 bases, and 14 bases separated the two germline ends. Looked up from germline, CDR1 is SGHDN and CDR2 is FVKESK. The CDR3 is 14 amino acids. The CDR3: CASSQVPGSWGYTF. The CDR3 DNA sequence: TGTGCCAGCAGCCAAGTCCCAGGTAGTTGGGGCTACACCTTC.

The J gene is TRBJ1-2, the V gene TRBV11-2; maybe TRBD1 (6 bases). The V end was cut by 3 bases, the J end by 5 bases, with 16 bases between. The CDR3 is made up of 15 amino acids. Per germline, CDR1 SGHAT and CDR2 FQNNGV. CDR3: CASSFNQDSLYGYTF. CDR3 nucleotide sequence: TGTGCCAGCAGCTTCAATCAGGACAGTCTATATGGCTACACCTTC. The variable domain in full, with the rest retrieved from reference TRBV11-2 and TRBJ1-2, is EAGVAQSPRYKIIEKRQSVAFWCNPISGHATLYWYQQILGQGPKLLIQFQNNGVVDDSQLPKDRFSAERLKGVDSTLKIQPAKLEDSAVYLCASSFNQDSLYGYTFGSGTRLTVV.

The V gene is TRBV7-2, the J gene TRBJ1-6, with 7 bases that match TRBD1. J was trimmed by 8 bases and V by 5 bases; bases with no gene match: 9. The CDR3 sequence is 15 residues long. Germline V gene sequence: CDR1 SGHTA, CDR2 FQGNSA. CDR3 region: CASSERQGQYSPLHF. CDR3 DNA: TGTGCCAGCAGCGAACGACAGGGACAATATTCACCCCTCCACTTT.

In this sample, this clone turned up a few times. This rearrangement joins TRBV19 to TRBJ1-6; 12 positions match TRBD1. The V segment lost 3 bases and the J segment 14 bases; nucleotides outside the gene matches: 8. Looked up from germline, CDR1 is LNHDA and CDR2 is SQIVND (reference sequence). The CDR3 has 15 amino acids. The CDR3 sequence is CASSIFGTGGESLHF. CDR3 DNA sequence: TGTGCCAGTAGTATCTTTGGGACAGGGGGCGAATCCCTCCACTTT.